The 5 T cell receptor beta chains in this list originate from one sample, sequenced in a study of T cell changes during pregnancy in multiple sclerosis. Method: immunoSEQ multiplex PCR; TCRdb's copy keeps in-frame clones and lacks some. The data contain under 150,000 clones, 95% to 98% of them singletons. The sample consisted of peripheral blood, taken after pregnancy. Receptor source: a female donor with multiple sclerosis, enrolled in a pregnancy study.

This clone has only a few counts. J is TRBJ2-2 and V is TRBV9; the D is unclear. The CDR3 sequence is 13 residues long. The germline gives CDR1 SGDLS, CDR2 YYNGEE. The V and J ends lost 0 bases and 3 bases respectively, with 3 bases between them. The CDR3 DNA follows: TGTGCCAGCAGCGTAGGGCACACCGGGGAGCTGTTTTTT. This translates into CASSVGHTGELFF.

V is TRBV7-2 and J is TRBJ1-1; D might be TRBD1 (5 bases). This CDR3 is built from 13 residues. Germline V lookup: CDR1 SGHTA, CDR2 FQGNSA. Trimming stripped 5 bases from V and 8 bases from J, with 15 bases between. The CDR3 DNA is TGTGCCAGCAGCCGCCAACGACAGTCCGAAGCTTTCTTT. Its translation: CASSRQRQSEAFF.

As concerns this clone: This sample also contains other DNA sequences that code for the same CDR3. This chain uses TRBV2 with TRBJ1-1; tentatively, D is TRBD1 (5 bases). The CDR3 runs 13 residues. Trimming cost V 5 bases and J 2 bases, with 9 bases left between them. Germline CDR1 reads SNHLY; CDR2 reads FYNNEI. CDR3 residues: CASSPTGNTEAFF. The CDR3 nucleotides are TGTGCCAGCAGTCCTACAGGTAACACTGAAGCTTTCTTT.

The chain is built from TRBV5-1 and TRBJ2-3; 7 bases are a match to TRBD2. Germline CDR1 and CDR2: SGHRS and YFSETQ. The CDR3 totals 14 residues. V dropped 5 bases and J dropped 0; count of bases not matched to a gene: 3. This CDR3 is CASSWGGSTDTQYF. CDR3 in DNA: TGCGCCAGCAGTTGGGGGGGGAGCACAGATACGCAGTATTTT. The variable domain in full, with the rest retrieved from reference TRBV5-1 and TRBJ2-3, is KAGVTQTPRYLIKTRGQQVTLSCSPISGHRSVSWYQQTPGQGLQFLFEYFSETQRNKGNFPGRFSGRQFSNSRSEMNVSTLELGDSALYLCASSWGGSTDTQYFGPGTRLTVL.

The chain combines TRBV19 with TRBJ2-7; the match to TRBD1 covers 7 bases. With 4 bases clipped from V and 1 base from J, the junction kept 13 bases outside the gene matches. The CDR3 totals 17 residues. CDR1 is LNHDA, CDR2 SQIVND, per germline (reference sequence). This chain's CDR3 is CASSRDIWTGGSYEQYF. CDR3 bases: TGTGCCAGTAGTAGGGACATTTGGACAGGAGGATCCTACGAGCAGTACTTC.